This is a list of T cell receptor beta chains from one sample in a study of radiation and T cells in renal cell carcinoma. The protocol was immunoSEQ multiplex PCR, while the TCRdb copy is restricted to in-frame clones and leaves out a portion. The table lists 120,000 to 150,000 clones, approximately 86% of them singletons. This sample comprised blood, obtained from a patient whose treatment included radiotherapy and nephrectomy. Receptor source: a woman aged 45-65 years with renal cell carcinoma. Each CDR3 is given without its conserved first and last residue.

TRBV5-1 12 ASSLYSGSYEQY
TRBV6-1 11 ASISRGNQPQH
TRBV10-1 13 ASSPGTSGTGELF
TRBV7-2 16 ASSLGMGGFHSGNTIY
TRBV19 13 ASSTPGISNQPQH
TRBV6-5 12 ASSYGEEGDTQY
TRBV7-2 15 ASSLAGASVSTDTQY
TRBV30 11 AWDLRGNTEAF
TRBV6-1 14 ASSEAPSGSGNEQF
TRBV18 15 ASSPPIGQGRNNEQF
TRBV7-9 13 ASSLVTDLQETQY
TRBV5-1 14 ASSLDPAGKADTQY
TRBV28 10 ASSPGGYEQY
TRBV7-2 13 ASSLGGPWSRGYT
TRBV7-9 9 ASSPTGELF
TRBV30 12 AWNRDRAQETQY
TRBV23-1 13 ASSRGRDLNTEAF
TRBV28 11 ASLTGLGQPQH
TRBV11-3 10 ASSLAGSGYT
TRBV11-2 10 ASSWDSETQY
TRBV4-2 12 ASSRPGGGEKLF
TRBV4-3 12 ASSQSSLDYEQY
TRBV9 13 ASSVGTGGAYEQY
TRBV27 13 ASSPRTGGNQPQH
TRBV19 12 ASSIAGDRGAEF
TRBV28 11 ASSLQGARGYT
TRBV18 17 ASSPRLAGGRPVPDTQY
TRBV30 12 AWNRDVANQPQH
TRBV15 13 ATSRGGLVNTEAF
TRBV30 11 AWSVLGSVGYT
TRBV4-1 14 ASSRTSGPTGAEAF
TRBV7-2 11 ASSTQVENTIY
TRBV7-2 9 ASSYQRPLY